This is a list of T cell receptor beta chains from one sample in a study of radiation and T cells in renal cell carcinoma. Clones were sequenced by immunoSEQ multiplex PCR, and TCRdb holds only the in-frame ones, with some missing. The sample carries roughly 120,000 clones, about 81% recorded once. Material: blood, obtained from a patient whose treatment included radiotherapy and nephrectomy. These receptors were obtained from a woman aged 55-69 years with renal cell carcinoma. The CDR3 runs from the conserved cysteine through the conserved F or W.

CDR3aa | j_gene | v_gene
CASRRGEVAFASGNTIYF | TRBJ1-3 | TRBV19
CSVVSGQGTNYGYTF | TRBJ1-2 | TRBV29-1
CASSSPGQGSETQYF | TRBJ2-5 | TRBV28
CASSFRLADYNEQFF | TRBJ2-1 | TRBV19
CASSLYVPGQSEKLFF | TRBJ1-4 | TRBV28
CASSRDSSYGYTF | TRBJ1-2 | TRBV27
CASETTGAQPQHF | TRBJ1-5 | TRBV28
CASSFAGGDTEAFF | TRBJ1-1 | TRBV7-9
CASSLVPFTGPYEQYF | TRBJ2-7 | TRBV7-2
CASSQVRRIGEKLFF | TRBJ1-4 | TRBV4-1
CASSEEAARNQPQHF | TRBJ1-5 | TRBV2
CASSERWRSIRQFF | TRBJ2-1 | TRBV6-1
CASSQVGSDTQYF | TRBJ2-3 | TRBV4-1
CASSLDLRGPGEQYF | TRBJ2-7 | TRBV7-2
CASSQSSGANVLTF | TRBJ2-6 | TRBV14
CASSPGGSDTQYF | TRBJ2-3 | TRBV4-2
CAWSGKAGTLGTSGYEQFF | TRBJ2-1 | TRBV30
CASSFDRSKTEAFF | TRBJ1-1 | TRBV7-8
CAWNRGQGAYEQYF | TRBJ2-7 | TRBV30
CASSLFLGQIYEQYF | TRBJ2-7 | TRBV5-1
CASSLDGVDEKLFF | TRBJ1-4 | TRBV5-6
CASSGYTRGYTF | TRBJ1-2 | TRBV6-5
CASCSGTGGDSPLHF | TRBJ1-6 | TRBV5-1